This entry concerns a single T cell receptor (beta chain). The specificity of this receptor is unknown. No base quality values were provided; no much bigger clone lies one nucleotide off. From the cysteine up to the phenylalanine, the CDR3 has a length of 16 residues. Of the read, only the CDR3 DNA is kept; its 48 bases are in frame from base 1. V is reduced by 0 bases and J by 10 bases, leaving a spacing of 16 bases between them. The germline V gene encodes CDR1 LGHNA and CDR2 YSLEER. CD4+ T cells from unexposed donors were collected before the COVID-19 pandemic (2011-2018). Following 10 days of culture, the EasySep CD4+ T cell isolation kit was used to isolate CD4+ T cells. As cell number allowed, CD4+ T cells from unexposed donors were tested for reactivity to SARS-CoV-2 S and N and to four common cold coronavirus spike pools. PBMCs were cultured at two million per well in IMDM supplemented with approximately 5% human AB serum and around 9.2 IU/ml IL-2. Half of the culture medium was replaced with fresh IL-2-containing medium on days 3 and 7. In general, every peptide culture condition was set up in three replicate wells. Leukapheresis product for the unexposed donors was bought commercially. Ficoll-Paque PLUS gradient centrifugation was used to isolate PBMCs from leukapheresis product or whole blood. PBMCs were either used fresh in the expansion assay or cryopreserved at -140 degrees C. The QIAamp Micro DNA Kit was used to extract genomic DNA from the CD4+ T cells.

This record comes from a study of CD4 T cells in relation to SARS-CoV-2 and coronaviruses (dated by TCRdb to 2020 to 2023). Background for the entire study: The ViraFEST assay cultured PBMCs with antigen for nine to ten days, then sequenced TCR beta CDR3s to find antigen-specific clonal expansions. An HIV-1 Nef peptide pool or a culture without peptide was used as the negative reference condition. HLA restriction was mapped for shared crossreactive spike epitopes using patient-derived lymphoblastoid cell lines. The study assessed, at the TCR clonotype level, memory CD4+ T cell crossreactivity between SARS-CoV-2 and common cold coronavirus spike proteins. The Adaptive Biotechnologies TCR-sequencing kit was used for samples from a few pre-COVID donors and for the naive versus memory experiments, whereas the other data were Illumina-based. For other donors in the study, expansion assays were sequenced with a different, Illumina-based TCR-beta assay.

General conclusions and limits of the study: Compared with monoreactive clones, crossreactive clones had significantly weaker SARS-CoV-2-driven expansion, a result consistent with antigenic imprinting. The study was constrained by small numbers of patients and of tested TCRs. Because no donor provided both pre-pandemic and post-infection samples, tracing the source of pre-existing responses was limited. Approximately 69% of donors had memory CD4+ clonotypes that crossrecognized SARS-CoV-2 and at least one common cold coronavirus spike. Crossreactivity analysis was centred on spike protein, so crossreactivity against other viral proteins was not assessed.

The protocol used for the library was the immunoSEQ multiplex PCR assay. Turning to the authors' computational methods: During preprocessing, nonproductive sequences were discarded, as were any CDR3s that did not begin with C, did not end with F or W, or were shorter than 7 amino acids. The MANAFEST web app identified antigen-specific clonotypes based on expansion compared with the reference and other culture wells. A clone counted as positive if significantly expanded in 2 of 3 replicate wells versus the reference culture at FDR below 0.05. Positive clones also required significant expansion versus all other tandem wells and an odds ratio above 5. CDR3 homology was quantified as pairwise Levenshtein distance, calculated with the stringdist R package after three terminal residues were trimmed from each end. TCRdb carries this immuneACCESS record with in-frame sequences only. Its versions omit some clonotypes, under half of them owing to an unresolved V gene in the studies checked, with the rest unexplained. V, J and clone size were drawn from that table, and D and trimming were deduced from the DNA. The sample table holds more than 20,000 clones, of which about two thirds were seen once. Approximately 16% of the sample lies in the top ten.

Sequenced sample: CD4+ T cells from PBMCs, cultured in vitro. The V gene is TRBV4-3 and the J gene is TRBJ1-6; confidence is insufficient to name the D gene. This receptor was taken from a human donor in good health. The CDR3 region has the sequence CASSQDRVRIGSPLHF. The sequenced DNA: TGCGCCAGCAGCCAAGATCGAGTCAGGATAGGATCACCCCTCCACTTT.